This T cell receptor beta chain was sequenced during a study of CD8 T cells in Susac syndrome. Study results and caveats: The study's TCR sequencing and HLA analysis drew on a certain number of individuals. That number was acknowledged as relatively small.

Remarks on this clonotype: Its specificity is unknown.

The CDR3 runs to 14 residues. V lost 1 base to trimming and J lost 3 bases, with 9 bases between them. Per germline, CDR1 LGHNT and CDR2 FRNRAP. Roughly 0.45 to 1 ug RNA was reverse transcribed with random hexamers. Multiplex PCR with immunoSEQ amplified the TCR beta CDR3 across 54 Vbeta and 13 Jbeta. TCRdb itself ran the immunoSEQ multiplex PCR reads through MiXCR, one entry per CDR3 protein. The data show around 190,000 distinct CDR3 sequences, with about 95% seen just once and less than 0.2% held by the top ten. The multiple sclerosis controls, all treatment-naive patients, had relapsing-remitting disease that was stable or active. Negative isolation was used for CD8+ and CD4+ T cells, and FACS enrichment was applied to TEMRA cells.

Material for sequencing was CD8+ T cells from PBMCs. This sequence joins TRBV12-5 and TRBJ2-5; either TRBD1 or TRBD2 may supply D (5 bases each). The clonotype originates from a human donor with multiple sclerosis. The CDR3 nucleotides read TGTGCTAGTGGTTTGGGGTGGGACGAAGAGACCCAGTACTTC. Protein sequence: CASGLGWDEETQYF. The whole variable domain, remainder taken from reference TRBV12-5 and TRBJ2-5, is DARVTQTPRHKVTEMGQEVTMRCQPILGHNTVFWYRQTMMQGLELLAYFRNRAPLDDSGMPKDRFSAEMPDATLATLKIQPSEPRDSAVYFCASGLGWDEETQYFGPGTRLLVL.